This T cell receptor beta chain comes out of a study of control samples from healthy donors and cancer patients. The method was immunoSEQ multiplex PCR; TCRdb's version includes in-frame clones alone and lacks a portion of them. The data hold about 92,000 clones, with around 82% observed a single time. The germline V gene has CDR1 SEHNR and CDR2 FQNEAQ (reference sequence). Trimming took 2 bases from V and 4 from J, leaving 8 bases between them. The CDR3 has 14 amino acids. This clonotype was sampled from a woman between 55 and 75 years old in good health. V usage is TRBV7-9 and J usage is TRBJ1-4, with unresolved D. Sequencing used blood. Here the CDR3 DNA reads TGTGCCAGCAGCTTATTGTTGGATAATGAAAAACTGTTTTTT. The encoded protein is CASSLLLDNEKLFF.